This is a list of T cell receptor beta chains from one sample in a study of naive and memory T cell subsets. TCRdb passed the 5' RACE reads through MiXCR, listing each CDR3 protein once. The sample has roughly 62,000 distinct CDR3 sequences, approximately 8% seen once. The origin of the receptors is a female donor in good health. The CDR3 runs from the conserved cysteine through the conserved F or W. D genes are given only for firm matches. Expanded clones are given a class, and other clones once, few, many or no size at all.

d_gene,j_gene,abundance,v_gene,CDR3nt,CDR3aa
-,TRBJ1-5,-,TRBV25-1,TGTGTCAGCAGTGGGGGGGGTGTTCGTCCCCAGCATTTT,CVSSGGGVRPQHF
-,TRBJ2-3,few,TRBV29-1,TGCAGCGTCGAAAGCACAGATACGCAGTATTTT,CSVESTDTQYF
-,TRBJ2-2,few,TRBV28,TGTGCCAGCGGGGACCCGGGACTGAACACCGGGGAGCTGTTTTTT,CASGDPGLNTGELFF
-,TRBJ2-1,few,TRBV18,TGTGCCAGCTCACGTAAAGGACCTGAAGGCTTTAGGGGGGAGCAGTTCTTC,CASSRKGPEGFRGEQFF
TRBD1,TRBJ1-5,many,TRBV7-9,TGTGCCAGCAGCCGGACAGGGGCTAGCAATCAGCCCCAGCATTTT,CASSRTGASNQPQHF
-,TRBJ1-5,few,TRBV7-2,TGTGCCAGCAGCTTATGGGGGGCGATCAATCAGCCCCAGCATTTT,CASSLWGAINQPQHF
-,TRBJ1-1,-,TRBV5-1,TGCGCCAGCAGCCTAATGACAGGCGCCTTGAACACTGAAGCTTTCTTT,CASSLMTGALNTEAFF
-,TRBJ1-2,-,TRBV28,TGTGCCAGCAGTTTAATGGGTAACGGCTACACCTTC,CASSLMGNGYTF
TRBD1,TRBJ2-7,-,TRBV10-3,TGTGCCATCAGGGGGACAGGGGCCAACTCCTACGAGCAGTACTTC,CAIRGTGANSYEQYF
-,TRBJ2-3,-,TRBV7-3,TGTGCCAGCAGCCCCCAACCACTTACAGATACGCAGTATTTT,CASSPQPLTDTQYF
-,TRBJ2-1,few,TRBV28,TGTGCCAGCAGTTTCAGGGTTGGGGATGAGCAGTTCTTC,CASSFRVGDEQFF
TRBD2,TRBJ2-2,few,TRBV20-1,TGCAGTGCTGGCCTAGCGGGACAAGGAGCAGGGGAGCTGTTTTTT,CSAGLAGQGAGELFF
TRBD2,TRBJ2-7,few,TRBV28,TGTGCCAGCAGCCTGCCGTCGGGGGGGACCTACGAGCAGTACTTC,CASSLPSGGTYEQYF
-,TRBJ1-5,many,TRBV7-9,TGTGCCAGCAGCTCCACAGGCGGGGTCAATCAGCCCCAGCATTTT,CASSSTGGVNQPQHF
-,TRBJ1-5,many,TRBV20-1,TGCAGTGCTAGAGAGAAGGGGAGTCAGACCTATAGCAATCAGCCCCAGCATTTT,CSAREKGSQTYSNQPQHF
-,TRBJ1-1,-,TRBV29-1,TGCAGCGTTGCCAGTGTGGGGGGCACTGAAGCTTTCTTT,CSVASVGGTEAFF
-,TRBJ2-2,-,TRBV5-1,TGCGCCAGCAGCCCGGGACGCCCGAACACCGGGGAGCTGTTTTTT,CASSPGRPNTGELFF
TRBD1,TRBJ1-3,many,TRBV5-6,TGTGCCAGCAGCTGGCGGACAGGGACGAGCGGAAACACCATATATTTT,CASSWRTGTSGNTIYF
-,TRBJ1-4,few,TRBV7-9,TGTGCCAGCAGTACGCTGGTGCAATCTAATGAAAAACTGTTTTTT,CASSTLVQSNEKLFF
TRBD2,TRBJ2-7,few,TRBV28,TGTGCCAGCAGTTCCCCTAGCGGGAGGAGGTACGAGCAGTACTTC,CASSSPSGRRYEQYF
-,TRBJ1-1,many,TRBV7-9,TGTGCCAGCAGCTTAGCCACAGCACGTCTCAGAAGATATAACACTGAAGCTTTCTTT,CASSLATARLRRYNTEAFF
-,TRBJ2-3,few,TRBV5-5,TGTGCCAGCAGCTACATCCCGACAGGCTTGGCAGATACGCAGTATTTT,CASSYIPTGLADTQYF